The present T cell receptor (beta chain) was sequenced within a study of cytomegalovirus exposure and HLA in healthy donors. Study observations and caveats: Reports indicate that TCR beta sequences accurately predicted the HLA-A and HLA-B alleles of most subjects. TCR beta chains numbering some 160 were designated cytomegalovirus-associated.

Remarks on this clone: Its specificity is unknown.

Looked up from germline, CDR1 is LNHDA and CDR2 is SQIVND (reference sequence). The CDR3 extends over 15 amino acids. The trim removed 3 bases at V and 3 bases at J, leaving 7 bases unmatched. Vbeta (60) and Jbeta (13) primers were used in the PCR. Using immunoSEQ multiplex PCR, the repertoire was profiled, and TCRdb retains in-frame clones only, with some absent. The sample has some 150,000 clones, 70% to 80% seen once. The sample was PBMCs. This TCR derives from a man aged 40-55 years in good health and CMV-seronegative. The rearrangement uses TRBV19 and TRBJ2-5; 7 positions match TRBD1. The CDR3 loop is CASSILTGQKETQYF. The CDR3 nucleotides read TGTGCCAGTAGTATCTTGACAGGGCAAAAAGAGACCCAGTACTTC.